The 27 T cell receptor beta chains reported below all come from one sample, sequenced in a study of blood T cells in healthy people across ages. Through a sample-barcoded 5' primer and a J-beta primer mix, a second PCR was run for 7 to 11 cycles. A single record per CDR3 protein comes from TCRdb applying MiXCR to the 5' RACE reads. The data hold under 800,000 distinct CDR3 sequences, with approximately 39% observed a single time. The specimen sequenced was blood. The receptors stem from a woman aged 55-70 years in good health.

This clonotype was counted many times. The rearrangement uses TRBV29-1 and TRBJ2-1; 13 nucleotides line up with TRBD2. V trimming: 3 bases; J trimming: 4 bases; junction bases outside the gene matches: 9. The CDR3 is made up of 17 amino acids. Germline V gene sequence: CDR1 SQVTM, CDR2 ANQGSEA. The CDR3 sequence is CSVEGAGTSGTYNEQFF. The CDR3 region has the DNA TGCAGCGTTGAGGGTGCGGGGACTAGCGGGACGTACAATGAGCAGTTCTTC.

This chain links TRBV2 with TRBJ2-7; tentatively, D is TRBD1 (6 bases). The J call may be incorrect, as the DNA end agrees better with TRBJ2-4. This CDR3 is 15 amino acids long. From germline, CDR1 is SNHLY and CDR2 FYNNEI. CDR3 region: CASSFQQGREDIQYF. Written as DNA, the CDR3 is TGTGCCAGCAGTTTCCAACAGGGTCGTGAGGACATTCAGTACTTC.

This clonotype was seen at least ten times. V usage is TRBV12-3 or TRBV12-4 and J usage is TRBJ2-5, with TRBD2 matching 8 bases. The CDR3 covers 14 residues. V was clipped by 6 bases and J by 2 bases; unmatched bases: 5. CDR3 in DNA: TGTGCCAGCAGCCTACTAGCGGCACAAGAGACCCAGTACTTC. This codes for CASSLLAAQETQYF.

This clonotype was recorded a few times. The J gene is TRBJ1-1, the V gene TRBV29-1; no clear D. The CDR3 has 14 amino acids. Germline V lookup: CDR1 SQVTM, CDR2 ANQGSEA. V was trimmed by 4 bases and J by 6 bases, leaving 18 bases between them. The CDR3 sequence: CSVASRSVSAEAFF. Here the CDR3 DNA reads TGCAGCGTTGCTAGTCGATCCGTGAGCGCTGAAGCTTTCTTT.

This clonotype came up a few times. V is TRBV3-1 and J is TRBJ2-1, with a tentative D call TRBD2 (7 bases). The length of the CDR3 is 13 residues. The V gene lost 0 bases and the J gene lost 13 bases, with 13 bases spanning the gap. Germline V gives CDR1 LGHDT, CDR2 YNNKEL (reference sequence). In DNA form, the CDR3 reads TGTGCCAGCAGCCAAGAAGGGGGGGAGACCCAGTTCTTC. It yields the protein CASSQEGGETQFF.

V is TRBV6-2 or TRBV6-3 and J is TRBJ2-1, with D perhaps TRBD1 (5 bases). Germline assignment: CDR1 MNHEY and CDR2 SVGEGT. The V end was cut by 6 bases, the J end by 5 bases, with 14 bases between. The CDR3 totals 14 residues. CDR3: CASRPIKTDNEQFF. CDR3 coding DNA: TGTGCCAGCAGACCCATAAAGACAGACAATGAGCAGTTCTTC.

This clonotype came up many times. The rearrangement links TRBV7-3 to TRBJ1-1; the match to TRBD1 covers 8 bases. Looked up from germline, CDR1 is SGHTA and CDR2 is FQGTGA. With 3 bases clipped from V and 0 bases from J, the junction kept 0 bases outside the gene matches. The CDR3 contains 14 residues. The CDR3 reads CASSLTGVNTEAFF. In DNA, the CDR3 is TGTGCCAGCAGCTTGACAGGGGTGAACACTGAAGCTTTCTTT.

This clonotype was seen just once. This chain joins TRBV5-1 and TRBJ1-4; perhaps TRBD1 as D (6 bases). Looked up from germline, CDR1 is SGHRS and CDR2 is YFSETQ. The V and J ends lost 4 bases and 6 bases respectively, with 13 bases between them. The CDR3 consists of 14 residues. The CDR3 region has the DNA TGCGCCAGCAGCCACAGGGACGTCGATGAAAAACTGTTTTTT. Translated, it gives CASSHRDVDEKLFF.

J is TRBJ2-1 and V is TRBV7-2, with D possibly TRBD2 on 5 matching bases. The CDR3 has 17 amino acids. V lost 4 bases to trimming and J lost 6 bases, with 22 bases between them. CDR1 is SGHTA, CDR2 FQGNSA, per germline. The CDR3 loop is CASSYTRGERRGNEQFF. For the CDR3, the DNA is TGTGCCAGCAGCTACACTAGAGGAGAAAGACGGGGCAATGAGCAGTTCTTC.

The chain uses TRBV5-1 and TRBJ1-4, with 8 bases fitting TRBD1. Germline trimming cut 4 bases from V and 8 bases from J; bases unmatched to any gene: 16. Germline CDR1 SGHRS, CDR2 YFSETQ. This CDR3 region has 17 residues. The CDR3 nucleotides read TGCGCCAGCAGCCGCGGGACAGGAGGCGGGTCTGAGGAAAAACTGTTTTTT. It codes for CASSRGTGGGSEEKLFF.

The chain has TRBV7-2 and TRBJ2-3, with D unresolved. V was trimmed by 0 bases and J by 4 bases, leaving 17 bases between them. Germline-derived CDR1 and CDR2 are SGHTA and FQGNSA. This CDR3 contains 17 residues. This CDR3 is CASSLAVAVTYADTQYF. The CDR3 region has the DNA TGTGCCAGCAGCTTAGCGGTGGCGGTTACCTACGCAGATACGCAGTATTTT.

This clonotype has a handful of counts. The CDR3 region has the DNA TGTGCCAGCTCACGGGGGCAGGGGGCCCAAATGAACACTGAAGCTTTCTTT. This translates into CASSRGQGAQMNTEAFF. The V call is TRBV18, the J call TRBJ1-1, with 8 nucleotides matching TRBD1. Trimming took 4 bases from V and 0 from J; bases not matched to a gene: 10. This CDR3 is built from 17 residues. CDR1 is KGHSH and CDR2 is LQKENI in the germline V gene.

The rearrangement links TRBV4-2 to TRBJ2-2; D call uncertain. V was clipped by 4 bases and J by 0 bases, with 6 bases between them. Germline V gives CDR1 LGHNA, CDR2 YNFKEQ. The CDR3 is 14 amino acids. The CDR3 is CASSRDPNTGELFF. The CDR3 region has the DNA TGTGCCAGCAGCCGGGATCCGAACACCGGGGAGCTGTTTTTT.

V is TRBV25-1 and J is TRBJ2-7; a possible D gene is TRBD1 (5 bases). Germline V gene lookup returns CDR1 MGHDK and CDR2 SYGVNS. V lost 2 bases and J 0 bases, leaving 14 bases between the germline ends. This CDR3 region has 16 residues. DNA of the CDR3: TGTGCCAGCAGTGAAGGGGCTGTAGCCGACTCCTACGAGCAGTACTTC. Translating gives CASSEGAVADSYEQYF.

V and J are TRBV20-1 and TRBJ1-2, with TRBD1 matching over 9 bases. V lost 6 bases and J lost 2; bases outside the gene matches: 4. Germline values: CDR1 DFQATT, CDR2 SNEGSKA (reference sequence). The CDR3 is 13 amino acids. The CDR3 DNA follows: TGCAGTGCCCCCGGGACAGGGAACTATGGCTACACCTTC. It specifies CSAPGTGNYGYTF.

The rearrangement joins TRBV20-1 to TRBJ2-2, with 9 bases fitting TRBD1. The CDR3 extends over 14 amino acids. The germline CDR1 and CDR2 sequences are DFQATT and SNEGSKA (reference sequence). V was clipped by 6 bases and J by 4 bases; unmatched bases: 6. Here the CDR3 reads CSADRTGVTGELFF. DNA for the CDR3: TGCAGTGCAGACAGGACAGGGGTCACCGGGGAGCTGTTTTTT.

Only a few counts were recorded for this clonotype. The rearrangement joins TRBV5-1 to TRBJ2-5, with D possibly matching TRBD1 (5 bases). CDR1 is SGHRS, CDR2 YFSETQ, per germline. The CDR3 is 14 amino acids. Trimming stripped 4 bases from V and 2 bases from J, with 12 bases between. The CDR3 sequence is CASSLDSRQETQYF. CDR3 in DNA: TGCGCCAGCAGCCTTGACAGTAGACAAGAGACCCAGTACTTC.

CDR3 nucleotides: TGTGCCAGCAGCTACCGACTAGCGGGGGGCTCCGGGAATGAGCAGTACTTC. It codes for CASSYRLAGGSGNEQYF. This chain links TRBV7-9 with TRBJ2-7; 13 bases fit TRBD2. The germline V gene encodes CDR1 SEHNR and CDR2 FQNEAQ (reference sequence). The V and J ends lost 4 bases and 7 bases, in that order; junction bases with no gene match: 13. The CDR3 sequence is 17 residues long.

This rearrangement joins TRBV18 to TRBJ2-5; D is undetermined. The CDR3 totals 15 residues. V was pared by 3 bases and J by 4 bases, with 15 bases between. Germline V gene data show CDR1 as KGHSH and CDR2 as LQKENI. In DNA form, the CDR3 reads TGTGCCAGCTCACCTGAGTTAATATCGAGAGAGACCCAGTACTTC. Protein: CASSPELISRETQYF.

This clonotype was found a few times. The chain uses TRBV21-1 and TRBJ2-3; the tabulated D call, TRBD2, remains unverified against the DNA. TRBV21-1 is assigned pseudogene status. The CDR3 sequence is 15 residues long. CDR3 sequence reads: CASSKFLAGTDTQYF. The CDR3 DNA is TGTGCCAGCAGCAAATTCCTAGCGGGTACAGATACGCAGTATTTT.

V is TRBV20-1 and J is TRBJ1-5; D is undetermined. Germline V gene data show CDR1 as DFQATT and CDR2 as SNEGSKA (reference sequence). The germline V and J ends were trimmed by 3 bases and 0 bases, with 15 bases remaining between them. The CDR3 length is 16 residues. The CDR3 nucleotides read TGCAGTGCTAGTTTGACCGCCGTCAATAGCAATCAGCCCCAGCATTTT. Translating gives CSASLTAVNSNQPQHF.

The genes are TRBV9 and TRBJ2-5, with 8 bases lining up with TRBD2. The CDR3 is 14 amino acids. The V gene end was trimmed by 2 bases and the J gene end by 11 bases; junction bases not matched to a gene: 11. CDR1 and CDR2 from the germline V gene are SGDLS and YYNGEE. CDR3 residues: CASSVIAGINEQYF. The CDR3 DNA sequence: TGTGCCAGCAGCGTGATAGCGGGGATAAATGAGCAGTACTTC. The whole variable domain, remainder taken from reference TRBV9 and TRBJ2-5, is DSGVTQTPKHLITATGQRVTLRCSPRSGDLSVYWYQQSLDQGLQFLIQYYNGEERAKGNILERFSAQQFPDLHSELNLSSLELGDSALYFCASSVIAGINEQYFGPGTRLLVL.

The V and J genes are TRBV18 and TRBJ1-2; TRBD1 agrees at 7 bases. Per the germline V gene, CDR1 is KGHSH and CDR2 is LQKENI. The CDR3 contains 13 residues. With 6 bases clipped from V and 10 bases from J, the junction kept 11 bases outside the gene matches. The CDR3 sequence: CASSYSGTAHYTF. CDR3 DNA sequence: TGTGCCAGCTCTTACTCCGGGACAGCCCACTACACCTTC.

The chain has TRBV20-1 and TRBJ2-7; D is ambiguous. Germline V gives CDR1 DFQATT, CDR2 SNEGSKA (reference sequence). This CDR3 spans 15 amino acids. The V gene lost 0 bases and the J gene lost 4 bases, with 16 bases spanning the gap. CDR3 region: CSARDMSVEGYEQYF. DNA of the CDR3: TGCAGTGCTAGAGATATGTCAGTCGAAGGGTACGAGCAGTACTTC.

This chain joins TRBV9 and TRBJ2-7; D is ambiguous. Germline CDR1 SGDLS, CDR2 YYNGEE. This CDR3 contains 15 residues. Between the trimmed V and J ends, which lost 4 bases and 0 bases, there was a span of 14 bases. The CDR3 reads CASSPSTAHSYEQYF. As DNA, the CDR3 is TGTGCCAGCAGCCCCTCCACAGCACACTCCTACGAGCAGTACTTC.

This clonotype was seen at least ten times. The gene calls are TRBV5-5 and TRBJ2-1, with a possible D match to TRBD2 (5 bases). The CDR3 has 15 amino acids. Germline values: CDR1 SGHKS, CDR2 YYEKEE (reference sequence). V was cut by 0 bases and J by 0 bases, with 7 bases left in between. The CDR3 nucleotides read TGTGCCAGCAGCTTGGCCGGGGACTCCTACAATGAGCAGTTCTTC. Its protein product is CASSLAGDSYNEQFF.

The V gene is TRBV7-8, the J gene TRBJ2-4, with 7 bases lining up with TRBD1. Germline V lookup: CDR1 SGHVS, CDR2 FQNEAQ. V gave up 5 bases and J gave up 6 bases; unmatched junction bases: 10. The CDR3 runs to 15 residues. CDR3 DNA: TGTGCCAGCAGCGAAACCAGGACAGGCATAAACATTCAGTACTTC. The encoded protein is CASSETRTGINIQYF.